The source of this T cell receptor beta chain is a study of T cell responses to AZD1222 COVID-19 vaccine. The overall study: Pooled samples include second doses given at about 4 or 12 weeks. Study-wide results and limits: Repertoires in all cases were sampled only once the peak T cell response had passed. Spike-wide vaccine-associated CD4 TCRs dominated at 160-218 and 743-854. The study found Spike-specific TCR breadth and depth rose after two AZD1222 doses.

Repertoires were generated with immunoSEQ multiplex PCR, while TCRdb's copy carries only in-frame clones and drops some. The table has some 150,000 clones, 88% seen once. Trimming cost V 7 bases and J 0 bases; bases outside gene matches: 7. The CDR3 length is 15 residues. CDR1 is SGHVS, CDR2 FQNEAQ, per germline. On this clone: The antigen is undetermined.

The rearrangement links TRBV7-8 to TRBJ1-1, with 8 bases aligning to TRBD1. The specimen was peripheral blood, collected on day 0 of AZD1222 vaccination. The receptor was isolated from an adult in good health. DNA of the CDR3: TGTGCCAGCACCAAAGCAGGGGGCCTGAACACTGAAGCTTTCTTT. It specifies CASTKAGGLNTEAFF.